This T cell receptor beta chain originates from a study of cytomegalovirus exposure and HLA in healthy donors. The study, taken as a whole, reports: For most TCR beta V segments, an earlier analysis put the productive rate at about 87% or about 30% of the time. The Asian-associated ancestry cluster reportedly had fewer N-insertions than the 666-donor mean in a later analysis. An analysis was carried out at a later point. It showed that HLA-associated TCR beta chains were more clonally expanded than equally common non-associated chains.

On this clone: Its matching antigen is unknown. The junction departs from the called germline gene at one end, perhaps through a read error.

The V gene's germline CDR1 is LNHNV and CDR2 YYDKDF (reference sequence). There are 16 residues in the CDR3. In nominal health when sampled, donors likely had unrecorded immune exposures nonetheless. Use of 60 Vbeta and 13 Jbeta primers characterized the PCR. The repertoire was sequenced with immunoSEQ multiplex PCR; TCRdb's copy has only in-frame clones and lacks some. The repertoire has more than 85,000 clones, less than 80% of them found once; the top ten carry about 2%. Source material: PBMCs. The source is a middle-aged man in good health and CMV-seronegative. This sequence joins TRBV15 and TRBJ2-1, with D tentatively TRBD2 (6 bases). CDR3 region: CATSGETGSLYNEQFF. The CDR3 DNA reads TGTGCCACCAGCGGAGAGACCGGGAGTCTCTACAATGAGCAGTTCTTC.